The present T cell receptor (beta chain) was sequenced within a study of PD-1 blockade in classical Hodgkin lymphoma (dated by TCRdb to the early 2020s). Regarding the research as a whole: Nivolumab dosing was 3 mg/kg intravenously every 2 weeks, continuing until either disease progression or unacceptable toxicity. The study used CyTOF and TCR beta sequencing to define a peripheral blood immune signature of response to PD-1 blockade in classical Hodgkin lymphoma. The study at large found these results: Baseline TCR diversity was reported to be lower in newly diagnosed patients than in healthy donors, and even lower in relapsed/refractory patients. Patients starting nivolumab less than 1 year after ASCT had lower diversity and were excluded from later analyses to avoid confounding by immune reconstitution. By C4D1, a significant rise was seen in CD4+ TCR diversity but not in CD8+ TCR diversity (p=0.0027 vs p=0.16), and the rise was most apparent among complete responders (p=0.02). Baseline diversity similar to that of newly diagnosed patients was observed in trial patients achieving complete response, whereas significantly lower diversity was observed in partial responders and progressors. The study was limited to a single clinical trial cohort, and causes of repertoire differences, possibly disease activity or prior therapy, remained undefined.

Genomic DNA was isolated using the Qiagen DNeasy kit from unsorted PBMCs as well as from negatively selected CD4+ and CD8+ fractions. Amplification of TCR beta CDR3 regions was done by immunoSEQ multiplex PCR with primers that anneal to V and J segments. Amplification bias was minimized using a synthetic immune receptor repertoire, and residual bias was removed computationally after sequencing. Per the authors' processing: Custom Python scripts were used to quantify repertoire diversity as the Shannon entropy index. Unsorted, CD4+ and CD8+ repertoires were analyzed separately, except in combined analyses where CD4+ and CD8+ sequences were merged in silico. Clonal expansion was defined as a frequency increase of at least 2-fold after treatment compared with C1D1, and clones undetected at baseline were assigned a pseudocount of 0.5. Singleton clones were defined as clones with 0 or 1 copy at C1D1, and non-singleton clones were defined as clones with 2 or more copies. By matching protein sequences in sorted samples from the same patient, clones expanded in unsorted samples were annotated as CD4+, CD8+ or unknown. Diversity changes from C1D1 to C4D1 were tested in paired samples using Wilcoxon tests. Held by TCRdb, this immuneACCESS table contains in-frame sequences only and omits some clones. Under half of the omission traces to an unresolved V gene where checked; the cause of the rest is unknown. V and J calls and clone size come straight from that table; D and trimming were deduced from the DNA. For this sample there are about 60,000 clones; around 90% appear just once. The top ten clonotypes cover 6.5% to 9.5% of the sample.

V and J are truncated by 3 bases and 1 base respectively, leaving an intervening sequence of 0 bases. From the germline V gene, CDR1 is KGHSH and CDR2 is LQKENI. The CDR3, from cysteine to phenylalanine, totals 11 residues. Only the CDR3 region is kept as DNA, spanning 33 bases read in frame from base 1. Comment on this clone: No antigen is known for it. Nothing much larger sits one base from this clone, and base qualities are not available. The sample has other DNA sequences that encode this CDR3 too.

Sample time point, as interpreted from the label and publication: cycle 4 day 1 (C4D1), after 5 to 7 weeks of nivolumab. Relapse after autologous stem cell transplantation had occurred in all trial patients, and cohorts A, B and C were distinguished by prior brentuximab vedotin exposure. The trial cohort comprised 56 patients with relapsed/refractory classical Hodgkin lymphoma whose best overall responses were complete response, partial response or progressive disease. Single-agent nivolumab was administered to trial patients in the multi-cohort phase II CheckMate 205 trial. An independent review committee assessed best overall response by applying the 2007 International Working Group response criteria. PBMCs from the trial were collected at three points: immediately before nivolumab initiation (C1D1), and during therapy at cycle 2 day 1 and cycle 4 day 1. Peripheral blood was collected in 8 mL Vacutainer Cell Preparation Tubes, from which PBMCs were isolated by centrifugation and then cryopreserved.

Here the chain combines TRBV18 and TRBJ2-5, with the identity of the D gene unclear. The starting material was peripheral blood mononuclear cells (PBMCs), obtained before the fourth cycle of nivolumab. This clonotype originated in a human donor with classical Hodgkin lymphoma. The base sequence is TGTGCCAGCTCACCCCAAGAGACCCAGTACTTC. The resulting protein is CASSPQETQYF.